The table lists the clone carrying this TCR beta chain with a few counts. What it binds is not known. A much larger clone differs from this one at a single base, so this may be a read error. Germline V CDR1 and CDR2: MNHNS, SASEGT. This CDR3 has 15 residues. The template was RNA from unsorted bulk tissue. The normal lung tissue was taken more than 3 cm from the tumor edge. The source of the sample is a study of tumor and adjacent non-tumor tissue in lung cancer. Study as a whole: Patients were aged roughly 30 to 76, nine to eleven men and 4 to 6 women, stage I to III. Study-level findings and limits: Compared with tumor, normal lung showed significantly lower TCR diversity. Higher tumor TCR diversity was associated with shorter survival.

A modified ARM-PCR protocol with three rounds of nested PCR amplified TCRbeta. A single record per CDR3 protein comes from TCRdb applying MiXCR to the multiplex PCR reads. The repertoire holds tens of thousands of distinct CDR3 sequences, with more than 60% as singletons. Sequencing was carried out using distant non-tumor lung tissue. The receptor comes from a woman between 40 and 55 years old with non-small cell lung cancer. The chain combines TRBV6-1 with TRBJ2-1, with 7 bases aligning to TRBD2. CDR3 amino acids: CAISENPGGGNEQFF. In DNA, the CDR3 is TGTGCCATCAGTGAAAACCCGGGAGGCGGCAATGAGCAGTTCTTC.